The 26 T cell receptor beta chains below all came from one sample that was sequenced in a study of shared clonotypes between healthy human individuals. The table came from immunoSEQ multiplex PCR; TCRdb's copy has only in-frame clones and leaves some out. The sample lists some 1 million clones, about 74% occurring once. The sequenced sample consisted of memory CD4+ T cells sorted from blood. This sample's subset: CD45RA-negative fraction. The receptors here all came from a man between 18 and 35 years old in good health.

The chain links TRBV5-1 to TRBJ1-1, with D unresolved. The CDR3 spans 13 residues. Germline-derived CDR1 and CDR2 are SGHRS and YFSETQ. V was pared by 5 bases and J by 0 bases, with 8 bases between. CDR3 protein: CASRGPLNTEAFF. The CDR3 DNA reads as TGCGCCAGCAGAGGACCACTGAACACTGAAGCTTTCTTT.

The chain uses TRBV10-3 and TRBJ1-1; maybe TRBD1 (5 bases). This CDR3 spans 14 amino acids. The V end was cut by 6 bases, the J end by 0 bases, with 11 bases between. Per the germline V gene, CDR1 is ENHRY and CDR2 is SYGVKD. CDR3 in DNA: TGTGCCATCAGGGGGACGGCCATGAACACTGAAGCTTTCTTT. Protein: CAIRGTAMNTEAFF.

This chain connects TRBV30 to TRBJ1-4; D is possibly TRBD1 (5 bases). The CDR3 is 15 amino acids. Germline assignment: CDR1 GTSNPN and CDR2 SVGIG (reference sequence). V dropped 4 bases and J dropped 0 bases, with 12 bases sitting between them. The CDR3 coding sequence is TGTGCCTGGAATTATAAGGACACAACTAATGAAAAACTGTTTTTT. Protein sequence: CAWNYKDTTNEKLFF.

The J gene is TRBJ2-5, the V gene TRBV5-1; TRBD2 agrees at 8 bases. The CDR3 length is 15 residues. The junction had 8 bases not matched to a gene; V was cut back by 3 bases and J by 4 bases. Germline-derived CDR1 and CDR2 are SGHRS and YFSETQ. The CDR3: CASSSLGGVGETQYF. CDR3 sequence (DNA): TGCGCCAGCAGCTCCCTCGGGGGGGTAGGAGAGACCCAGTACTTC.

This chain uses TRBV15 with TRBJ2-3; the D is unclear. Germline V CDR1 and CDR2: LNHNV, YYDKDF (reference sequence). The ends were cut back, 5 bases at V and 5 bases at J, with 14 bases in the middle. The CDR3 totals 14 residues. The CDR3 region has the DNA TGTGCCACCAGCCCCCCTCCCCCGATAGATACGCAGTATTTT. Translation gives CATSPPPPIDTQYF.

This chain joins TRBV30 and TRBJ2-2, with TRBD1 matching over 9 bases. V lost 7 bases, J lost 7 bases, and 13 bases stayed unmatched. CDR3 length: 15 amino acids. Germline V gene sequence: CDR1 GTSNPN, CDR2 SVGIG (reference sequence). CDR3 protein: CASNPRDRVNGELFF. The CDR3 bases are TGTGCCTCCAACCCCCGGGACAGGGTAAACGGGGAGCTGTTTTTT.

The V gene is TRBV6-5, the J gene TRBJ1-3, with D possibly being TRBD1 (5 bases). V was trimmed by 5 bases and J by 7 bases, leaving 15 bases between them. The CDR3 is made up of 14 amino acids. Per germline, CDR1 MNHEY and CDR2 SVGAGI. CDR3: CASSRGTEGNTIYF. The CDR3 DNA follows: TGTGCCAGCAGTCGTGGGACTGAAGGGAACACCATATATTTT.

The chain combines TRBV2 with TRBJ2-3; 10 nucleotides line up with TRBD1. The CDR3 consists of 14 residues. The germline V gene encodes CDR1 SNHLY and CDR2 FYNNEI. V lost 8 bases to trimming and J lost 4 bases; unmatched junction nucleotides: 6. The CDR3 DNA reads TGTGCCAGCCGCCGGACAGGGGGTGCAGATACGCAGTATTTT. This sequence encodes CASRRTGGADTQYF.

The DNA for the CDR3 is TGTGCCAGCAGTTGGAACAAGGCGGCCTCCTACGAGCAGTACTTC. This translates into CASSWNKAASYEQYF. The chain employs TRBV28 and TRBJ2-7; D is ambiguous. This CDR3 region has 15 residues. Per germline, CDR1 MDHEN and CDR2 SYDVKM. Trimming shortened V by 4 bases and J by 0 bases, and 13 bases separated the two germline ends.

J is TRBJ2-5 and V is TRBV7-8; no clear D gene. The CDR3 loop spans 14 amino acids. Germline loops: CDR1 SGHVS, CDR2 FQNEAQ. With 0 bases removed from V and 5 bases from J, the gap between germline ends came to 10 bases. CDR3 in amino acids: CASSLAGLGETQYF. The CDR3 DNA follows: TGTGCCAGCAGCTTAGCAGGCCTAGGCGAGACCCAGTACTTC.

The CDR3 nucleotides are TGTGCCAGCATCCAGGGGGGGTCAGGAAACACCATATATTTT. This gives the protein CASIQGGSGNTIYF. This chain joins TRBV6-6 and TRBJ1-3; TRBD1 aligns across 7 bases. Per the germline V gene, CDR1 is MNHNY and CDR2 is SVGAGI (reference sequence). Trimming cost V 7 bases and J 4 bases; bases outside gene matches: 7. The CDR3 is 14 residues long.

The gene calls are TRBV18 and TRBJ2-3; maybe TRBD1 (5 bases). The CDR3 is 15 residues long. Germline-derived CDR1 and CDR2 are KGHSH and LQKENI. V was shortened by 3 bases and J by 4 bases, with 14 bases between the two germline ends. CDR3 amino acids: CASSPIGHEADTQYF. The CDR3 region has the DNA TGTGCCAGCTCACCCATCGGACACGAAGCAGATACGCAGTATTTT.

The CDR3 region has the DNA TGTGCCAGCAGCCCCACGGTGTTTAACAATGAGCAGTTCTTC. Protein sequence: CASSPTVFNNEQFF. The rearrangement uses TRBV11-2 and TRBJ2-1; D uncertain. Deletions cut 5 bases from V and 5 bases from J, with 13 bases between. There are 14 residues in the CDR3. Germline CDR1 is SGHAT and CDR2 is FQNNGV.

The gene calls are TRBV11-2 and TRBJ1-5; possibly TRBD1 for D (6 bases). The CDR3 sequence is 14 residues long. Deletions cut 3 bases from V and 7 bases from J, with 13 bases between. Germline V lookup: CDR1 SGHAT, CDR2 FQNNGV. CDR3 nucleotides: TGTGCCAGCAGCTTGAACAGGGTGGGGCAGCCCCAGCATTTT. Translated, it gives CASSLNRVGQPQHF.

The CDR3 here is CASSPGLGQGANTGELFF. CDR3 bases: TGTGCCAGCAGCCCGGGGTTGGGACAGGGAGCGAACACCGGGGAGCTGTTTTTT. This sequence joins TRBV11-3 and TRBJ2-2, with 9 nucleotides matching TRBD1. Per the germline V gene, CDR1 is SGHNT and CDR2 is YENEEA. The CDR3 contains 18 residues. The V gene end was trimmed by 5 bases and the J gene end by 0 bases; junction bases not matched to a gene: 10.

J is TRBJ2-5 and V is TRBV5-4; D is unclear. V lost 0 bases and J 2 bases, leaving 11 bases between the germline ends. The CDR3 has 15 amino acids. Germline values: CDR1 SGHNT, CDR2 YYREEE (reference sequence). CDR3 bases: TGTGCCAGCAGCTTGGAGCTAATGAGACAAGAGACCCAGTACTTC. Translating gives CASSLELMRQETQYF.

V is TRBV5-1 and J is TRBJ1-6; D uncertain. With 0 bases removed from V and 4 bases from J, the gap between germline ends came to 8 bases. Germline CDR1 is SGHRS and CDR2 is YFSETQ. The CDR3 has 15 amino acids. CDR3 sequence (DNA): TGCGCCAGCAGCTTGGATCTCGGTTATAATTCACCCCTCCACTTT. Residues: CASSLDLGYNSPLHF.

The chain links TRBV2 to TRBJ1-6; D remains unclear. This CDR3 region has 13 residues. Germline CDR1 reads SNHLY; CDR2 reads FYNNEI. V shed 7 bases and J shed 5 bases, with 9 bases lying between them. CDR3 amino acids: CASIGQNNSPLHF. The CDR3 DNA follows: TGTGCCAGCATCGGGCAGAATAATTCACCCCTCCACTTT.

This clone has only one observation. The gene calls are TRBV5-4 and TRBJ2-3; D is perhaps TRBD2 (7 bases). The CDR3 sequence is 15 residues long. The ends were cut back, 4 bases at V and 1 base at J, with 13 bases in the middle. CDR1 is SGHNT, CDR2 YYREEE, per germline (reference sequence). CDR3 sequence: CASSEVGGGTDTQYF. The CDR3, as DNA: TGTGCCAGCAGCGAGGTAGGGGGGGGCACAGATACGCAGTATTTT.

To note about this clone: One end of the junction fails to match germline, which may point to a read error. The chain links TRBV5-4 to TRBJ1-2; D remains unclear. The CDR3 extends over 14 amino acids. Germline CDR1 and CDR2: SGHNT and YYREEE (reference sequence). The CDR3 reads CASSYERGNHGYTF. CDR3 DNA: TGTGCCAGCAGCTACGAACGGGGTAACCATGGCTACACCTTC.

The rearrangement links TRBV10-1 to TRBJ1-1; D ambiguous. CDR3 length equals 13 residues. V was cut by 0 bases and J by 10 bases, with 12 bases left in between. Per the germline V gene, CDR1 is WNHNN and CDR2 is SYGVQD (reference sequence). The CDR3 spells CASSESGGYGAFF. In DNA, the CDR3 is TGCGCCAGCAGTGAGTCAGGTGGCTACGGAGCTTTCTTT.

The chain links TRBV18 to TRBJ2-7, with 7 bases that match TRBD2. The CDR3 spans 13 residues. The germline V gene encodes CDR1 KGHSH and CDR2 LQKENI. Trimming cost V 6 bases and J 6 bases; bases outside gene matches: 8. CDR3 amino acids: CASSPTSPGEQYF. DNA for the CDR3: TGTGCCAGCTCCCCGACTAGCCCTGGCGAGCAGTACTTC.

This chain joins TRBV7-2 and TRBJ1-2; 11 bases are shared with TRBD1. The CDR3 consists of 16 residues. The germline CDR1 and CDR2 sequences are SGHTA and FQGNSA. J gave up 4 bases and V 5 bases, and 9 bases lay outside the gene matches. CDR3 DNA sequence: TGTGCCAGCAGCCCCCTTGGGACAGGGGGGACCTATGGCTACACCTTC. This gives the protein CASSPLGTGGTYGYTF.

Concerning this clone itself: At the DNA level, this CDR3 is encoded by other sequences in the same sample as well. This rearrangement joins TRBV5-1 to TRBJ1-1; D remains ambiguous. CDR3 length: 14 residues. Trimming took 0 bases from V and 1 from J, leaving 7 bases between them. Germline CDR1 SGHRS, CDR2 YFSETQ. CDR3 residues: CASSLVGGNTEAFF. Written as DNA, the CDR3 is TGCGCCAGCAGCTTGGTGGGAGGGAACACTGAAGCTTTCTTT.

The chain links TRBV6-1 to TRBJ2-4; 7 nucleotides agree with TRBD1. The CDR3 has 13 residues. Germline V gene lookup returns CDR1 MNHNS and CDR2 SASEGT. V shed 5 bases and J 7 bases; nucleotides not matched to a gene: 5. The CDR3 nucleotides are TGTGCCAGCAGTCTCCGACAGGGTAACATTCAGTACTTC. The encoded protein is CASSLRQGNIQYF.

The CDR3 coding sequence is TGTGCCAGTAGTACTAGGGACAACAAGAACGGAGCTTTCTTT. Encoded protein: CASSTRDNKNGAFF. J is TRBJ1-1 and V is TRBV19, with D perhaps matching TRBD1 (6 bases). Germline V gene data show CDR1 as LNHDA and CDR2 as SQIVND (reference sequence). This CDR3 has 14 amino acids. V lost 4 bases to trimming and J lost 10 bases, with 19 bases between them.